Listed below are T cell receptor beta chains from one sample, sequenced in a study of blood T cell repertoires in COVID-19. The repertoire was sequenced with immunoSEQ multiplex PCR; TCRdb's copy has only in-frame clones and lacks some. This sample has 350,000 to 450,000 clones; under 85% occur once, and the top ten carry about 4.8%. The sample was PBMCs or T cells enriched from blood (not recorded which). The receptors originated from a woman in her forties or fifties who had recovered from COVID-19. CDR3s include the opening cysteine and the closing phenylalanine or tryptophan. D genes are given only for firm matches. Rows may omit the clone size; those that give it use once, few, many or a size class.

TRBV6-1,TRBJ1-1,-,-,TGTGCCAGCAGTGGGGGGCCAGGGGATCGGAACACTGAAGCTTTCTTT,CASSGGPGDRNTEAFF
TRBV7-3,TRBJ2-5,-,once,TGTGCCAGCAGACAAGACAGCAGGGAGACCCAGTACTTC,CASRQDSRETQYF
TRBV24-1,TRBJ2-7,TRBD2,-,TGTGCCACCAGTGAAGCTACTAGCGGGAGGGTGACGAAGCAGTACTTC,CATSEATSGRVTKQYF
TRBV7-9,TRBJ1-4,-,-,TGTGCCAGCAGTTCCCCTGCAACTAATGAAAAACTGTTTTTT,CASSSPATNEKLFF
TRBV4-3,TRBJ1-2,-,few,TGCGCCAGCAGCCAAGACAGTCAAGGACAGATATATGGCTACACCTTC,CASSQDSQGQIYGYTF
TRBV9,TRBJ1-2,-,once,TGTGCCAGCAGCGTAGGGTCAGGAGGGAACTATGGCTACACCTTC,CASSVGSGGNYGYTF
TRBV12-3/TRBV12-4,TRBJ1-1,-,few,TGTGCCAGCAGTTTAGGCGCGAACACTGAAGCTTTCTTT,CASSLGANTEAFF
TRBV15,TRBJ2-7,-,-,TGTGCCACCAGCCCGCCCTGGGCCTCCGAGCAGTACTTC,CATSPPWASEQYF
TRBV5-1,TRBJ2-2,TRBD1,few,TGCGCCAGCAGCCTGGGACAGGGTAACACCGGGGAGCTGTTTTTT,CASSLGQGNTGELFF
TRBV6-1,TRBJ1-2,-,once,TGTGCCAGCAGTTGGGCAGAGGGAGGCTACACCTTC,CASSWAEGGYTF
TRBV6-5,TRBJ1-1,-,-,TGTGCCAGCACCCCACAGGGTCCTAGGGGGGCTTTCTTT,CASTPQGPRGAFF
TRBV28,TRBJ1-4,-,-,TGTGCCAGCAGTTTGGGGAGGAGGGGAGGTAATGAAAAACTGTTTTTT,CASSLGRRGGNEKLFF
TRBV5-1,TRBJ2-7,-,-,TGCGCCAGCGGGGACACCCCCTACGAGCAGTACTTC,CASGDTPYEQYF
TRBV7-3,TRBJ2-1,-,-,TGTGCCAGCAGCCGAGGGAGCCCCCCGAATGAGCAGTTCTTC,CASSRGSPPNEQFF
TRBV30,TRBJ1-6,-,-,TGTGCCTGGAGTCGGACGGGGAATTCACCCCTCCACTTT,CAWSRTGNSPLHF
TRBV7-9,TRBJ1-3,TRBD1,-,TGTGCCAGCAGCCGGGACAGCGCCTCTGGAAACACCATATATTTT,CASSRDSASGNTIYF
TRBV6-2/TRBV6-3,TRBJ1-5,TRBD1,-,TGTGCCAGCAGTTATCCTGGACAGGGCCGGCCCCAGCATTTT,CASSYPGQGRPQHF
TRBV7-2,TRBJ2-5,TRBD1,-,TGTGCCAGCAGCTCCCAGGGGGCGCGTGAGACCCAGTACTTC,CASSSQGARETQYF
TRBV7-2,TRBJ1-2,TRBD1,-,TGTGCCAGCAGCTTAGAGACAGGGGGCTACACCTTC,CASSLETGGYTF
TRBV3-1/TRBV3-2,TRBJ2-4,TRBD2,-,TGTGCCAGCAGCCAAGCTCGGACTAGCGGGAGAAACATTCAGTACTTC,CASSQARTSGRNIQYF
TRBV5-1,TRBJ2-1,TRBD1,-,TGCGCCAGCAGCTTGGACAGGGGGCGCCGAGGGGATGAGCAGTTCTTC,CASSLDRGRRGDEQFF
TRBV7-2,TRBJ1-2,TRBD1,-,TGTGCCAGCAGCTTAGACAGGGGTAGGGGCTACACCTTC,CASSLDRGRGYTF
TRBV5-4,TRBJ1-6,TRBD1,-,TGTGCCAGCAGCGACGACAGGGGACGAGGGAATTCACCCCTCCACTTT,CASSDDRGRGNSPLHF
TRBV19,TRBJ2-5,TRBD2,-,TGTGCCAGTAGCCAGGGATTCGGGGGGGAGACCCAGTACTTC,CASSQGFGGETQYF
TRBV28,TRBJ1-1,-,few,TGTGCCAGCAGTTTAGTCCAATCGAACACTGAAGCTTTCTTT,CASSLVQSNTEAFF
TRBV6-4,TRBJ1-4,TRBD1,many,TGTGCCAGCGGCAGACAGGGGGCGAATGAAAAACTGTTTTTT,CASGRQGANEKLFF
TRBV2,TRBJ1-3,TRBD1,-,TGTGCCAGCAGACAAGGGACAGGGGGTTTTTCTGGAAACACCATATATTTT,CASRQGTGGFSGNTIYF
TRBV12-3/TRBV12-4,TRBJ1-2,TRBD1,-,TGTGCCAGCAGTTTAGCCGGACAGGATGGCTACACCTTC,CASSLAGQDGYTF
TRBV27,TRBJ2-1,TRBD2,once,TGTGCCAGCAGTCCTGGACTAGCGGGAGTCAATGAGCAGTTCTTC,CASSPGLAGVNEQFF
TRBV3-1/TRBV3-2,TRBJ1-6,-,-,TGTGCCAGCAGCCAGGGGGGAGTGAATAATTCACCCCTCCACTTT,CASSQGGVNNSPLHF
TRBV5-1,TRBJ2-5,-,-,TGCGCCAGCAGCCCACGAGGGCAGGAGACCCAGTACTTC,CASSPRGQETQYF
TRBV7-2,TRBJ1-2,-,-,TGTGCCAGCAGCTTAGGGGGGGACGGTGGCTACACCTTC,CASSLGGDGGYTF
TRBV19,TRBJ1-1,TRBD1,-,TGTGCCAGTAGTATAGGAGGGGGCAACACTGAAGCTTTCTTT,CASSIGGGNTEAFF
TRBV4-2,TRBJ2-7,TRBD1,-,TGTGCCAGCAGCCAAGCAGGCAGGGGGCTAGGGGACGAGCAGTACTTC,CASSQAGRGLGDEQYF
TRBV5-1,TRBJ1-5,-,-,TGCGCCAGCAGCTTGGGGCCGGAGCAGCCCCAGCATTTT,CASSLGPEQPQHF
TRBV20-1,TRBJ1-5,-,-,TGCAGTGCTAGTAAACAGATCAATCAGCCCCAGCATTTT,CSASKQINQPQHF
TRBV7-9,TRBJ2-7,-,-,TGTGCCAGCAGCTTAGGCCTCCTCAGCTCCTACGAGCAGTACTTC,CASSLGLLSSYEQYF
TRBV2,TRBJ1-1,TRBD1,-,TGTGCCAGGTCAATGGGACAGATGAACACTGAAGCTTTCTTT,CARSMGQMNTEAFF